These 3 T cell receptor beta chains were all obtained from the same sample, sequenced in a study of regulatory T cells in long-lasting Graves disease. According to the study, TCR beta libraries were built with iRepertoire HTBI primers and CDR3-region Arm-PCR. MiXCR was run by TCRdb on the multiplex PCR reads, yielding one entry per CDR3 protein. Here the sample spans about 210,000 distinct CDR3 sequences, roughly 20% being singletons. Indicated time point: newly diagnosed GD, antithyroid drugs for less than 3 months. PBMC RNA served as the TCR library source. Separately, the same data were catalogued under a study of T cells in Graves' hyperthyroidism and ophthalmopathy.

The sequencing here drew on peripheral blood mononuclear cells (PBMCs), taken at new diagnosis, from a patient treated with antithyroid drugs. The receptors here all came from a woman in her thirties with Graves disease.

This clonotype has ten or more counts. This chain connects TRBV28 to TRBJ2-3, with 9 nucleotides matching TRBD2. V shed 2 bases and J 1 base; nucleotides not matched to a gene: 4. Germline loops: CDR1 MDHEN, CDR2 SYDVKM. The length of the CDR3 is 16 residues. The CDR3 DNA sequence: TGTGCCAGCAGTTTAGCGGGGGGGGAGGGCACAGATACGCAGTATTTT. This sequence encodes CASSLAGGEGTDTQYF.

This clonotype occurred many times. V gene TRBV28 combines with J gene TRBJ2-1; D may correspond to TRBD1 or TRBD2 (5 bases each). Germline values: CDR1 MDHEN, CDR2 SYDVKM. With 4 bases removed from V and 10 bases from J, the gap between germline ends came to 8 bases. CDR3 length: 11 amino acids. The DNA of the CDR3 is TGTGCCAGCAGTTGGTGGGGGGAGCAGTTCTTC. Translated, it gives CASSWWGEQFF.

This clonotype was seen at least ten times. The rearrangement uses TRBV12-3 or TRBV12-4 and TRBJ2-1; the match to TRBD2 covers 7 bases. With 10 bases clipped from V and 0 bases from J, the junction kept 6 bases outside the gene matches. This CDR3 has 14 residues. As DNA, the CDR3 is TGTGCCACCCTGCGGGGGAGCTCCTACAATGAGCAGTTCTTC. Its translation: CATLRGSSYNEQFF.